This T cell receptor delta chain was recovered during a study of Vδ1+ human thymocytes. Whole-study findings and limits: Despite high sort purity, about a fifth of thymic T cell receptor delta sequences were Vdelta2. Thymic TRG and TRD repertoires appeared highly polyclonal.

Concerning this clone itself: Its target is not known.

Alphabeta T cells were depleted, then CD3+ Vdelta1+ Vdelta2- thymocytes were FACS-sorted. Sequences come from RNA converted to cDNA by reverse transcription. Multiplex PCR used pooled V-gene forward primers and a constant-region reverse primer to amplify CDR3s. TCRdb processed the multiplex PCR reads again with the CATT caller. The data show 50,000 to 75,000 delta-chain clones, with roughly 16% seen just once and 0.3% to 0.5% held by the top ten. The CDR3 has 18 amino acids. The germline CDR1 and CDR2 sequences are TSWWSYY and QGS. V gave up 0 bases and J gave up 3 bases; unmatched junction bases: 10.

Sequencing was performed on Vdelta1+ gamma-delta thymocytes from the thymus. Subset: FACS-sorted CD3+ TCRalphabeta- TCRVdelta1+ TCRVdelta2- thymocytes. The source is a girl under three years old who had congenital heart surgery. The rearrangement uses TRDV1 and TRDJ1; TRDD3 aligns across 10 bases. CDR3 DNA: TGTGCTCTTGGGGAACTATACTACATTGGGGGATACCCCGATAAACTCATCTTT. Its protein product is CALGELYYIGGYPDKLIF.